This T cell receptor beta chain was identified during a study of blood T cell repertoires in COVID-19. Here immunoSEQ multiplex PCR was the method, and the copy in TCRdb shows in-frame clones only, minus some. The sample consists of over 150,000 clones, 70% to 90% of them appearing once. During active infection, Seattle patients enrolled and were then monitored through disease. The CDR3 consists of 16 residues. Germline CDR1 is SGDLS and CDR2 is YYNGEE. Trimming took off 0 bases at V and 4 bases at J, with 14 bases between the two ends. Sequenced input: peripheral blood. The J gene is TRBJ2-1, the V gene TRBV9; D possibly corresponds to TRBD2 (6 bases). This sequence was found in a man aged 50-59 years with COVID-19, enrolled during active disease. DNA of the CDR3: TGTGCCAGCAGCGTAGCAGGTCTGGGGGGTTACAATGAGCAGTTCTTC. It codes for CASSVAGLGGYNEQFF.